This T cell receptor (beta chain) was observed in a study of cytomegalovirus exposure and HLA in healthy donors. The overall study: Falling in the Caucasian-associated ancestry cluster were about four fifths of 300 to 500 genotyped donors. Findings and limits, study-wide: Per a prior analysis, the majority of TCR beta V segments were productive roughly 90% or roughly 30% of the time.

Germline V gene lookup returns CDR1 SNHLY and CDR2 FYNNEI. V was clipped by 6 bases and J by 1 base, with 6 bases between them. The CDR3 spans 12 residues. 60 Vbeta and 13 Jbeta primers were used in PCR. The assay was immunoSEQ multiplex PCR, and TCRdb's table has in-frame clones only and misses some. The sample comprises about 250,000 clones, 80% of which are singletons, and about 0.3% rests with the top ten. About this clone: Its antigen remains unidentified. Within the sample, other DNA sequences also encode this same CDR3.

The sequenced material came from PBMCs. The chain employs TRBV2 and TRBJ1-1; weak D call: TRBD1 (6 bases). This clonotype was obtained from a girl aged 2-9 years in good health and CMV-seronegative. CDR3 bases: TGTGCCAGCAGGACAGGGAACACTGAAGCTTTCTTT. It yields the protein CASRTGNTEAFF.